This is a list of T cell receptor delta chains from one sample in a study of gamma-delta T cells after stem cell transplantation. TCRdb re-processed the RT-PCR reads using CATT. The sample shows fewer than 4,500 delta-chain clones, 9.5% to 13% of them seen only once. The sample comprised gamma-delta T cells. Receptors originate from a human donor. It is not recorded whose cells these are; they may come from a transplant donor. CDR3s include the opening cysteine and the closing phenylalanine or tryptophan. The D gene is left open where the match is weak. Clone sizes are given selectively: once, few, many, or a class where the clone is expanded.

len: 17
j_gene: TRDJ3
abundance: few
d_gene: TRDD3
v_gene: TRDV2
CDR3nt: TGTGCCTGTGACACTGGGGGATATAAAGGGGACACCCGACAGATGTTTTTC
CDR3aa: CACDTGGYKGDTRQMFF

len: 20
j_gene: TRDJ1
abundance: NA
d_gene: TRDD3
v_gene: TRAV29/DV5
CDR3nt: TGTGCAGCAAGCGCTACACTCCCTGGGGGATTAGGTTATAGGGCCGATAAACTCATCTTC
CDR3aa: CAASATLPGGLGYRADKLIF

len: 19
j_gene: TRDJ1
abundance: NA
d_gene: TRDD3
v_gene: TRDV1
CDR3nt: TGTGCTCTTGGGGTCAAATATATCTGGGGGGACCCGTACACCGATAAACTCATCTTT
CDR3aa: CALGVKYIWGDPYTDKLIF

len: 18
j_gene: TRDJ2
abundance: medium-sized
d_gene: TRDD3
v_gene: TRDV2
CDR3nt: TGTGCCTGTGACTATGTACTGGGGGATCCTGCTTTGACAGCACAACTCTTCTTT
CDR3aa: CACDYVLGDPALTAQLFF

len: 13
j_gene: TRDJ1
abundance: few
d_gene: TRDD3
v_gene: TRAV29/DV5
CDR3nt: TGTGCAGCAAGCGCGTGGGGGGATAGGAGACTCATCTTT
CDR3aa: CAASAWGDRRLIF

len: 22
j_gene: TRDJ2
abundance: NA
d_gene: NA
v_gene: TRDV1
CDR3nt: TGTGCTCTTGGGGCGAATCTTCCCACTCCCTTACTGGTTGGTTCTTTGACAGCACAACTCTTCTTT
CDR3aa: CALGANLPTPLLVGSLTAQLFF

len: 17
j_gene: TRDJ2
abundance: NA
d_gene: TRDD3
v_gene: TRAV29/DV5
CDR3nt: TGTGCAGCAAGCAAGAGGGGATACCCCTTTTTGACAGCACAACTCTTCTTT
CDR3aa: CAASKRGYPFLTAQLFF

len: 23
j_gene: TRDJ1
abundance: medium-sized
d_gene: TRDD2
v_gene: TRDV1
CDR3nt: TGTGCTCTTGGGAACTCCTCATCCTTCCTACAGTGGGGAAGGGGGTTCGATGTTGATAAACTCATCTTT
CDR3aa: CALGNSSSFLQWGRGFDVDKLIF

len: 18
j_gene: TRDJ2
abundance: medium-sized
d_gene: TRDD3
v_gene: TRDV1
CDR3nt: TGTGCTCTTCAGACCCGGGAATGGGGGATACGCCTGACAGCACAACTCTTCTTT
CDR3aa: CALQTREWGIRLTAQLFF

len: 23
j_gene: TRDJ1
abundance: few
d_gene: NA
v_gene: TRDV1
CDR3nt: TGTGCTCTTGGGGAACCGGCCCCTCTTCCTACGGGATACCAGGTAACATACACCGATAAACTCATCTTT
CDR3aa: CALGEPAPLPTGYQVTYTDKLIF

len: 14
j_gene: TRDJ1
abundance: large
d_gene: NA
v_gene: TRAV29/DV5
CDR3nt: TGTGCAGCAAGGAGAGGCATACACACCGATAAACTCATCTTT
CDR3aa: CAARRGIHTDKLIF

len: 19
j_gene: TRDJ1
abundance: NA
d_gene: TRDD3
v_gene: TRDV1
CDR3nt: TGTGCTCTTGGGGCCTTGATCTTCGCTGGGGGATTTTACACCGATAAACTCATCTTT
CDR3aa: CALGALIFAGGFYTDKLIF

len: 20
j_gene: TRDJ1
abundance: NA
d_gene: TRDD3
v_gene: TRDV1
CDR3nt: TGTGCTCTTGGGCCTTCCTTCCGAGTGGGGGATACGCCCTTACTAGATAAACTCATCTTT
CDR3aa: CALGPSFRVGDTPLLDKLIF

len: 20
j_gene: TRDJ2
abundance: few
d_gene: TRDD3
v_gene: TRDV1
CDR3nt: TGTGCTCTTGGGGCCTTAAACTTACTGGGGGATACTCCTTTGACAGCACAACTCTTCTTT
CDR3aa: CALGALNLLGDTPLTAQLFF

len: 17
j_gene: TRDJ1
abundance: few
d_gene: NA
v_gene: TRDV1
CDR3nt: TGTGCTCTTGGGGAACGGAGCAGGGGGACCAACACCGATAAACTCATCTTT
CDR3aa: CALGERSRGTNTDKLIF

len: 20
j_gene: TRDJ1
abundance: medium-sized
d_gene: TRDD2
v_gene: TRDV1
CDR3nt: TGTGCTCTTGGGGAACTCTTCCTACAAGGGATCGGGACGCTCACCGATAAACTCATCTTT
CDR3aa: CALGELFLQGIGTLTDKLIF

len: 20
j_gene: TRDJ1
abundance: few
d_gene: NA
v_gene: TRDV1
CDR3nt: TGTGCTCTTGGGGCACTTTCTTCGATTCTGCCCGGGGGGTACACCGATAAACTCATCTTT
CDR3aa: CALGALSSILPGGYTDKLIF

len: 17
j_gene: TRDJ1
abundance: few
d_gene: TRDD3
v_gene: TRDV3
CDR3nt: TGTGCCTTCGCACCACCGCTACTGGGGGCGTACACCGATAAACTCATCTTT
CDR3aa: CAFAPPLLGAYTDKLIF